This record covers a single TCR beta chain. Its antigen is unknown. Donors in the study were healthy people who gave bone marrow. The sample comes from a study of cytomegalovirus exposure and HLA in healthy donors. Study-wide background: A data release that came early held roughly 90 million unique TCRs from HLA-typed donors.

Study results and limitations: Within the data, a cluster of highly shared sequence variants was likely a sequencing artifact. In a later analysis, a genetic analysis reported fewer productive-TCR N-insertions in an Asian-associated ancestry cluster than the cohort average.

This CDR3 is built from 14 residues. CDR1 is MNHNS, CDR2 SASEGT, per germline. The V end lost 6 bases, the J end lost 4 bases, and 14 bases lay between the germline ends. 13 Jbeta primers and 60 Vbeta primers were used for the PCR. Assay: immunoSEQ multiplex PCR; the TCRdb copy retains only in-frame clones and omits some. This sample's table reports about 96,000 clones. The sequenced sample consisted of PBMCs. This sequence joins TRBV6-1 and TRBJ2-3; D might be TRBD2 (6 bases). The TCR sequence derives from a woman aged 30 to 39 in good health and CMV-seronegative. The DNA of the CDR3 is TGTGCCAGCAGGAAGGACTCGGGGGCAGATACGCAGTATTTT. It codes for CASRKDSGADTQYF.